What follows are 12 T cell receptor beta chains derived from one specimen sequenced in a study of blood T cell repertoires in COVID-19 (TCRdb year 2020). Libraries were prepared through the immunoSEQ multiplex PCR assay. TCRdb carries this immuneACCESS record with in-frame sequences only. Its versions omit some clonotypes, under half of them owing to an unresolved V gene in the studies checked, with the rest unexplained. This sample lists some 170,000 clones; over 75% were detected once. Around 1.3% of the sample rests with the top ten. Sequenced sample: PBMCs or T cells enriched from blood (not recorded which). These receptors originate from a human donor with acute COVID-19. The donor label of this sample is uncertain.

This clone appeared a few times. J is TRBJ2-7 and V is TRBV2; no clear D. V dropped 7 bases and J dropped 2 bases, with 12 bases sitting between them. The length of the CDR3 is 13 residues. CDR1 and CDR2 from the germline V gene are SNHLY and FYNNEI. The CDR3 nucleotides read TGTGCCAGCAATGACGTCACAACCTACGAGCAGTACTTC. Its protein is CASNDVTTYEQYF.

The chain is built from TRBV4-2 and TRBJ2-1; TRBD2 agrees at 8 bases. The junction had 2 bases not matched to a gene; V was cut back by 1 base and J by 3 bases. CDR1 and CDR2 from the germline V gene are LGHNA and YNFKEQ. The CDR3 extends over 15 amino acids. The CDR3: CASSQVTSGYNEQFF. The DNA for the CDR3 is TGTGCCAGCAGCCAAGTAACTAGCGGCTACAATGAGCAGTTCTTC.

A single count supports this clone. The CDR3 nucleotides are TGTGCCAGCAGTTACTCATCGGCGGGATTAGGAAACACCATATATTTT. It codes for CASSYSSAGLGNTIYF. This chain joins TRBV6-5 and TRBJ1-3, with D unclear. The CDR3 contains 16 residues. V gave up 0 bases and J gave up 4 bases, with 13 bases separating them. Looked up from germline, CDR1 is MNHEY and CDR2 is SVGAGI.

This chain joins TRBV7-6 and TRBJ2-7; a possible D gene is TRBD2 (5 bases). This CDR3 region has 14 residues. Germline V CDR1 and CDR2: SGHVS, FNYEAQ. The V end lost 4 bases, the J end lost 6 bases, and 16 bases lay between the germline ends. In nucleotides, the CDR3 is TGTGCCAGCAGCTCTGCCATCGGGGTGGCCGAGCAGTACTTC. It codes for CASSSAIGVAEQYF. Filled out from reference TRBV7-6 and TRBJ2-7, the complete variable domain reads GAGVSQSPRYKVTKRGQDVALRCDPISGHVSLYWYRQALGQGPEFLTYFNYEAQQDKSGLPNDRFSAERPEGSISTLTIQRTEQRDSAMYRCASSSAIGVAEQYFGPGTRLTVT.

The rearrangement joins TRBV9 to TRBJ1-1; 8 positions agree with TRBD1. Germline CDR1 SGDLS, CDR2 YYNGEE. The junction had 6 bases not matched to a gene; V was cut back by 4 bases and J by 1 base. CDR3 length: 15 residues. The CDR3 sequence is CASSWLGTGNTEAFF. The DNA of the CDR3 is TGTGCCAGCAGCTGGCTCGGGACAGGGAACACTGAAGCTTTCTTT. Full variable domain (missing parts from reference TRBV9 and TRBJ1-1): DSGVTQTPKHLITATGQRVTLRCSPRSGDLSVYWYQQSLDQGLQFLIQYYNGEERAKGNILERFSAQQFPDLHSELNLSSLELGDSALYFCASSWLGTGNTEAFFGQGTRLTVV.

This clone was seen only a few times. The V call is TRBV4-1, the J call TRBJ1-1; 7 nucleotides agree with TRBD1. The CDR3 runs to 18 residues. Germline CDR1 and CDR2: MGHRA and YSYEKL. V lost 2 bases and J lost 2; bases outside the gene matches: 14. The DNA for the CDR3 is TGCGCCAGCAGCCAACCTTACCCGCGGGACAGCAAAAACACTGAAGCTTTCTTT. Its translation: CASSQPYPRDSKNTEAFF.

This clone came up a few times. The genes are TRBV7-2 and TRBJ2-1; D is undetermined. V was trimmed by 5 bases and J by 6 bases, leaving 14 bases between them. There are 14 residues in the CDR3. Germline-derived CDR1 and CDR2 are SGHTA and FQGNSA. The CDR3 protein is CASSHPGPANEQFF. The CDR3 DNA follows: TGTGCCAGCAGCCATCCTGGGCCGGCCAATGAGCAGTTCTTC.

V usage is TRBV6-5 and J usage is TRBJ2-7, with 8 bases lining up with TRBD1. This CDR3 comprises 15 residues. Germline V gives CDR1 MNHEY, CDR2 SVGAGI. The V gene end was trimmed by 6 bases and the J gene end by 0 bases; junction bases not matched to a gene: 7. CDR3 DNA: TGTGCCAGCAGCCTCAGGACAGGGCCCTCCTACGAGCAGTACTTC. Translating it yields CASSLRTGPSYEQYF.

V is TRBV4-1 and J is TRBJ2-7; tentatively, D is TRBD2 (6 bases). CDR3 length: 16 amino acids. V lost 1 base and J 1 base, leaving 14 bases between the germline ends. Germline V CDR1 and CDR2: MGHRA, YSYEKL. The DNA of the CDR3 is TGCGCCAGCAGCCAAGCGGTCCCCGGGGGTTCCTACGAGCAGTACTTC. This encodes CASSQAVPGGSYEQYF.

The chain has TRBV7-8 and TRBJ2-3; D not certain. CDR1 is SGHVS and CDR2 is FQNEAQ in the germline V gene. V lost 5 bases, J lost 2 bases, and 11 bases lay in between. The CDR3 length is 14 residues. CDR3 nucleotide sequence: TGTGCCAGCAGCCGAGTACAGTTCACAGATACGCAGTATTTT. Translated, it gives CASSRVQFTDTQYF.

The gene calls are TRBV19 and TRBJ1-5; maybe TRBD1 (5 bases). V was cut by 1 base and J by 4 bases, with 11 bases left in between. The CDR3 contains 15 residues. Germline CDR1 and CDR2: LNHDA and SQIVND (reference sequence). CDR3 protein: CASSIGRVGNQPQHF. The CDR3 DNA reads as TGTGCCAGTAGTATAGGCAGGGTAGGGAATCAGCCCCAGCATTTT.

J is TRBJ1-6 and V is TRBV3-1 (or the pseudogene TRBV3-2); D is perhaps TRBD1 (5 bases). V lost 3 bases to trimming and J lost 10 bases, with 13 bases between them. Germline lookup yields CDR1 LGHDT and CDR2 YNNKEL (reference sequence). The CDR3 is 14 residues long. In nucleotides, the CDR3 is TGTGCCAGCAGCCAGGGCAGGGCCAACTCACCCCTCCACTTT. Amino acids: CASSQGRANSPLHF.